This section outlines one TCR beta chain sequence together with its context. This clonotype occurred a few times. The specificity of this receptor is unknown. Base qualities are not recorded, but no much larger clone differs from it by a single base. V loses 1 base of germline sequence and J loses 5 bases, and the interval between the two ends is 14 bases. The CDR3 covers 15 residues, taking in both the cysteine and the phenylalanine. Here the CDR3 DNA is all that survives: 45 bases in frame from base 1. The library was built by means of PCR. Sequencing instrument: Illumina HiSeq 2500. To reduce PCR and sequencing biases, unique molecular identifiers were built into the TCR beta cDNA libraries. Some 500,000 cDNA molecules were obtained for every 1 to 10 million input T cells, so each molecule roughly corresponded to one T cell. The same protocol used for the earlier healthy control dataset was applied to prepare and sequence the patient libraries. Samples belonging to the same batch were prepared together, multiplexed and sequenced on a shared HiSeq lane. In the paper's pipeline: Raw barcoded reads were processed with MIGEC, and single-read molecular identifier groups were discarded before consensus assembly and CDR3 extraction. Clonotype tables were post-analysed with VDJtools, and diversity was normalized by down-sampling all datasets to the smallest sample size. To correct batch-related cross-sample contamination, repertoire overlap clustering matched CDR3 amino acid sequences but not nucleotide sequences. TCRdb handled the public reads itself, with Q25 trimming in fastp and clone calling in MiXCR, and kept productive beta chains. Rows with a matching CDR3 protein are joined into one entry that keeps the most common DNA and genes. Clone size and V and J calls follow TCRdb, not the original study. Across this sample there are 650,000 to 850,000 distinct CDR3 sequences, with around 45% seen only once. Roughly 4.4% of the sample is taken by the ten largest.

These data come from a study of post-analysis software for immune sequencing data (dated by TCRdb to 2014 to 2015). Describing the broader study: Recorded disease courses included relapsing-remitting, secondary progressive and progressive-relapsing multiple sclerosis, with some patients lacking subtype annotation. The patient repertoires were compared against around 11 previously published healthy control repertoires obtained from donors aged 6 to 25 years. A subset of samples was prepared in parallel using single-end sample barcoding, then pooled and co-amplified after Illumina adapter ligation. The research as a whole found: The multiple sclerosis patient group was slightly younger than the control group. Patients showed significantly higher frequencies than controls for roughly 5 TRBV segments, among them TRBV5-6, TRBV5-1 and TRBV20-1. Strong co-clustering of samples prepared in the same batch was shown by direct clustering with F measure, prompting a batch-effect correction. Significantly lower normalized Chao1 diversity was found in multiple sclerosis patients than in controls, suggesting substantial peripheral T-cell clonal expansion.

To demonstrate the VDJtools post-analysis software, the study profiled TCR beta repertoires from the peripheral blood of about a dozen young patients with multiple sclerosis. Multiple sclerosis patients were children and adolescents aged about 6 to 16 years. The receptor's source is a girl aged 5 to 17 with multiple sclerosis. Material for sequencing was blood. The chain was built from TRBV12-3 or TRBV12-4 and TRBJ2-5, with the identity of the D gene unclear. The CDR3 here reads CASSLGLREGETQYF. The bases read TGTGCCAGCAGTTTAGGTCTTCGCGAAGGGGAGACCCAGTACTTC.